A single sample is the source of the 17 T cell receptor beta chains below, sequenced in a study of T cell repertoires in cytomegalovirus infection. Which antigens these TCRs recognize remains unknown. Each CDR3 protein gets one entry after TCRdb re-called the reads with MiXCR. The sample carries just over 450,000 distinct CDR3 sequences, roughly 46% recorded once. This specimen was cultured PBMCs, taken from culture after CMV antigen stimulation. These receptors came from a human donor in good health (CMV status not recorded). Some clones in this sample may be carry-over from other donors' samples.

In its sample, this clonotype was seen a few times. This sequence joins TRBV7-6 and TRBJ2-5; TRBD2 matches at 7 bases. Trimming removed 5 bases from V and 5 bases from J; junction bases left unmatched: 14. Per the germline V gene, CDR1 is SGHVS and CDR2 is FNYEAQ. The CDR3 has 16 residues. The CDR3 region is CASSPKSGTSGETQYF. CDR3 sequence (DNA): TGTGCCAGCAGCCCCAAGAGCGGGACCTCGGGGGAGACCCAGTACTTC. Complete variable domain (other parts from reference TRBV7-6 and TRBJ2-5): GAGVSQSPRYKVTKRGQDVALRCDPISGHVSLYWYRQALGQGPEFLTYFNYEAQQDKSGLPNDRFSAERPEGSISTLTIQRTEQRDSAMYRCASSPKSGTSGETQYFGPGTRLLVL.

V is TRBV7-2 and J is TRBJ2-1; 8 bases are shared with TRBD2. The CDR3 covers 15 residues. The J segment lost 2 bases and the V segment lost 4 bases, leaving 4 bases of the junction unmatched. Germline CDR1 and CDR2: SGHTA and FQGNSA. CDR3 amino acids: CASSSKTSAYNEQFF. The CDR3 DNA reads as TGTGCCAGCAGCTCCAAGACTAGCGCCTACAATGAGCAGTTCTTC.

This rearrangement joins TRBV29-1 to TRBJ2-7; D may be TRBD1 or TRBD2 (6 bases each). Germline values: CDR1 SQVTM, CDR2 ANQGSEA. The V end lost 2 bases, the J end lost 5 bases, and 19 bases lay between the germline ends. The CDR3 sequence is 15 residues long. The CDR3 region has the DNA TGCAGCGTTGAAAAGAGGGGGGATGCGTCAAACGAGCAGTACTTC. The encoded protein is CSVEKRGDASNEQYF.

The chain links TRBV6-6 to TRBJ1-4, with D hard to call. With 5 bases removed from V and 3 bases from J, the gap between germline ends came to 4 bases. The CDR3 contains 12 residues. Germline CDR1 and CDR2: MNHNY and SVGAGI (reference sequence). The CDR3 region is CASSAPNEKLFF. The CDR3 DNA follows: TGTGCCAGCAGTGCTCCTAATGAAAAACTGTTTTTT.

This clonotype was counted between two and nine times. The chain carries TRBV11-2 and TRBJ2-2; 7 bases line up with TRBD2. V dropped 2 bases and J dropped 2; count of bases not matched to a gene: 2. Germline V CDR1 and CDR2: SGHAT, FQNNGV. The CDR3 contains 15 residues. The CDR3 region is CASSLPSGNTGELFF. The CDR3 nucleotides read TGTGCCAGCAGCTTACCTAGCGGTAACACCGGGGAGCTGTTTTTT.

The chain has TRBV5-4 and TRBJ2-4, with a tentative D call TRBD2 (5 bases). This CDR3 has 14 residues. The V gene's germline CDR1 is SGHNT and CDR2 YYREEE (reference sequence). V was shortened by 4 bases and J by 2 bases, with 10 bases between the two germline ends. CDR3 bases: TGTGCCAGCAGCCCAGCGGCTACCAAAAACATTCAGTACTTC. Its protein product is CASSPAATKNIQYF.

This sequence joins TRBV5-4 and TRBJ2-3; D possibly corresponds to TRBD1 (6 bases). Germline V gene sequence: CDR1 SGHNT, CDR2 YYREEE (reference sequence). The ends were cut back, 4 bases at V and 3 bases at J, with 18 bases in the middle. The CDR3 loop spans 16 amino acids. The CDR3 loop reads CASSRTGTLRTDTQYF. In DNA, the CDR3 is TGTGCCAGCAGCCGTACAGGGACCCTTAGGACAGATACGCAGTATTTT.

This clonotype was detected a few times. The J gene is TRBJ1-2, the V gene TRBV4-3; 9 bases fit TRBD1. The CDR3 has 16 amino acids. Unmatched junction bases numbered 9, after V lost 1 base and J lost 6 bases. The germline V gene has CDR1 LGHNA and CDR2 YSLEER. CDR3 amino acids: CASSQAVRQGGDGYTF. Here the CDR3 DNA reads TGCGCCAGCAGCCAAGCGGTGAGACAGGGGGGGGATGGCTACACCTTC.

The chain joins TRBV6-5 to TRBJ2-1; 7 nucleotides match TRBD1. CDR1 and CDR2 (germline): MNHEY, SVGAGI. There are 15 residues in the CDR3. Germline trimming cut 6 bases from V and 2 bases from J; bases unmatched to any gene: 7. The CDR3 protein is CASRHRGVTYNEQFF. The CDR3 bases are TGTGCCAGCAGGCACAGGGGCGTTACCTACAATGAGCAGTTCTTC.

This clonotype has just a few counts. The rearrangement joins TRBV7-8 to TRBJ1-1; the D is unclear. The CDR3 covers 15 residues. Deletions cut 2 bases from V and 1 base from J, with 11 bases between. Germline V lookup: CDR1 SGHVS, CDR2 FQNEAQ. CDR3 amino acids: CASSLKRVGNTEAFF. The CDR3, as DNA: TGTGCCAGCAGCTTAAAGAGGGTTGGGAACACTGAAGCTTTCTTT.

This chain uses TRBV7-9 with TRBJ2-1, with TRBD2 matching 8 bases. Per the germline V gene, CDR1 is SEHNR and CDR2 is FQNEAQ (reference sequence). Trimming at V came to 1 base and at J to 7 bases, leaving 6 bases not matched to a gene. There are 15 residues in the CDR3. The CDR3 loop reads CASSLVGAGGNEQFF. The DNA for the CDR3 is TGTGCCAGCAGCTTAGTAGGCGCGGGGGGAAATGAGCAGTTCTTC.

This clonotype has more than one count but fewer than ten. The gene calls are TRBV7-2 and TRBJ2-1, with a weak D call TRBD2 (6 bases). The CDR3 contains 14 residues. The V and J ends lost 1 base and 4 bases respectively, with 8 bases between them. Germline lookup yields CDR1 SGHTA and CDR2 FQGNSA. This CDR3 reads CASSLEGTYNEQFF. The CDR3 bases are TGTGCCAGCAGCTTAGAGGGGACTTACAATGAGCAGTTCTTC. The full variable domain, in which reference TRBV7-2 and TRBJ2-1 provide the parts outside the CDR3, is GAGVSQSPSNKVTEKGKDVELRCDPISGHTALYWYRQSLGQGLEFLIYFQGNSAPDKSGLPSDRFSAERTGGSVSTLTIQRTQQEDSAVYLCASSLEGTYNEQFFGPGTRLTVL.

The J gene is TRBJ2-7, the V gene TRBV7-6, with 9 bases aligning to TRBD2. The V segment lost 0 bases and the J segment 0 bases; nucleotides outside the gene matches: 12. CDR1 SGHVS and CDR2 FNYEAQ come from the germline V gene. The CDR3 extends over 19 amino acids. The CDR3 DNA follows: TGTGCCAGCAGCTTAGCGCCGGGTAGCGCGGGAGGGAGCTCCTACGAGCAGTACTTC. The encoded protein is CASSLAPGSAGGSSYEQYF. Based on the CDR3 plus reference TRBV7-6 and TRBJ2-7, the full variable domain is GAGVSQSPRYKVTKRGQDVALRCDPISGHVSLYWYRQALGQGPEFLTYFNYEAQQDKSGLPNDRFSAERPEGSISTLTIQRTEQRDSAMYRCASSLAPGSAGGSSYEQYFGPGTRLTVT.

This clonotype was detected only a few times. The chain employs TRBV6-1 and TRBJ1-2, with D unresolved. V lost 4 bases and J lost 2, with 8 bases in between. Germline CDR1 reads MNHNS; CDR2 reads SASEGT. The CDR3 has 13 amino acids. The CDR3 nucleotides read TGTGCCAGCAGTGGGGAACTAAACTATGGCTACACCTTC. Amino acid sequence: CASSGELNYGYTF.

This CDR3 is CASSEPAGTNYGYTF. The CDR3 DNA sequence: TGCGCCAGCAGTGAGCCCGCGGGAACCAACTATGGCTACACCTTC. The chain uses TRBV10-2 and TRBJ1-2; D unresolved. Trimming took 2 bases from V and 2 from J, leaving 12 bases between them. Germline V gives CDR1 WSHSY, CDR2 SAAADI. This CDR3 contains 15 residues.

This clonotype was seen once. V gene TRBV12-3 or TRBV12-4 combines with J gene TRBJ2-1; TRBD1 agrees at 8 bases. J was trimmed by 7 bases and V by 6 bases; bases with no gene match: 8. This CDR3 comprises 14 residues. DNA of the CDR3: TGTGCCAGCAGCCGAGACAGGGGTTTGAATGAGCAGTTCTTC. Translation: CASSRDRGLNEQFF.

This clonotype was counted between two and nine times. This chain connects TRBV6-6 to TRBJ2-2; 9 bases line up with TRBD2. CDR3 length: 19 amino acids. Germline CDR1 is MNHNY and CDR2 is SVGAGI (reference sequence). The J segment lost 3 bases and the V segment lost 2 bases, leaving 13 bases of the junction unmatched. The CDR3 here is CASSYQRPYSGSDTGELFF. CDR3 DNA sequence: TGTGCCAGCAGTTACCAACGACCCTATAGCGGGAGCGACACCGGGGAGCTGTTTTTT.